Listed below are T cell receptor beta chains from one sample, sequenced in a study of radiotherapy plus CTLA-4 blockade in lung cancer. The protocol was immunoSEQ multiplex PCR, while the TCRdb copy is restricted to in-frame clones and leaves out a portion. The table records around 86,000 clones, less than 90% of them present only once. The sequenced sample was peripheral blood, obtained from a patient treated with radiotherapy plus ipilimumab. All receptors come from a human donor with non-small cell lung cancer who had stable disease on radiotherapy plus ipilimumab. The CDR3 runs from the conserved cysteine through the conserved F or W. A D gene is named only where the DNA matches it firmly. The size entry is marked missing in some rows and otherwise reads once, few, many or a size class.

j_call v_call clone_size d_call cdr3_aa cdr3_nt
TRBJ1-5 TRBV28 - TRBD1 CASTGDREEGQPQHF TGTGCCAGCACCGGGGACAGGGAAGAGGGTCAGCCCCAGCATTTT
TRBJ1-1 TRBV5-4 - TRBD1 CASSSGQGNTEAFF TGTGCCAGCAGCTCGGGACAGGGGAACACTGAAGCTTTCTTT
TRBJ2-4 TRBV4-1 - - CASSQGSDFTKNIQYF TGCGCCAGCAGCCAAGGATCTGATTTTACCAAAAACATTCAGTACTTC
TRBJ1-5 TRBV11-2 - TRBD1 CASSSDRGDGQPQHF TGTGCCAGCAGCTCGGACAGGGGCGATGGCCAGCCCCAGCATTTT
TRBJ2-7 TRBV11-2 - - CASSYAGASSYEQYF TGTGCCAGCAGCTACGCAGGGGCGAGCTCCTACGAGCAGTACTTC
TRBJ1-2 TRBV5-1 - - CASSSLDAGGYTF TGCGCCAGCAGCTCCCTCGACGCAGGTGGCTACACCTTC
TRBJ2-3 TRBV5-4 - TRBD2 CASSPGGVAGGLTTDTQYF TGTGCCAGCAGCCCCGGAGGGGTAGCGGGGGGGCTAACGACAGATACGCAGTATTTT
TRBJ1-2 TRBV29-1 - - CSVEDQGYYGYTF TGCAGCGTTGAAGATCAAGGCTACTATGGCTACACCTTC
TRBJ1-6 TRBV7-2 - - CASTKTGPLNSPLHF TGTGCCAGCACCAAGACAGGCCCTCTAAATTCACCCCTCCACTTT
TRBJ2-7 TRBV9 - TRBD1 CASSLRDSTSYEQYF TGTGCCAGCAGCCTCCGGGACAGTACCTCCTACGAGCAGTACTTC
TRBJ1-3 TRBV6-6 - TRBD1 CASSSQGALGNTIYF TGTGCCAGCAGCTCACAGGGGGCGCTTGGAAACACCATATATTTT
TRBJ2-3 TRBV19 - TRBD1 CASSHRGDTQYF TGTGCCAGTAGTCACAGGGGTGATACGCAGTATTTT
TRBJ1-4 TRBV5-1 - - CASSPDSGGEKLFF TGCGCCAGCAGCCCTGACAGCGGAGGTGAAAAACTGTTTTTT
TRBJ2-5 TRBV30 - - CAWRTGMETQYF TGTGCCTGGAGAACGGGAATGGAGACCCAGTACTTC
TRBJ2-7 TRBV6-5 once TRBD2 CASRTSGIPYEQYF TGTGCCAGCAGGACTAGCGGGATTCCCTACGAGCAGTACTTC
TRBJ1-6 TRBV10-1 - - CASSGSLNSPLHF TGCGCCAGCAGTGGATCCCTAAACTCACCCCTCCACTTT
TRBJ2-7 TRBV5-5 - - CASSLIADSSYEQYF TGTGCCAGCAGCTTGATAGCTGACAGCTCCTACGAGCAGTACTTC
TRBJ1-3 TRBV11-2 - TRBD1 CASRASRGTGNTIYF TGTGCCAGCAGGGCAAGCAGGGGGACTGGAAACACCATATATTTT
TRBJ2-5 TRBV6-5 - TRBD2 CASSYSTSGGPETQYF TGTGCCAGCAGTTACTCGACTAGCGGGGGCCCAGAGACCCAGTACTTC
TRBJ1-1 TRBV28 - TRBD1 CASSSRTGGRSEAFF TGTGCCAGCAGTTCCCGGACAGGGGGCCGATCTGAAGCTTTCTTT
TRBJ1-5 TRBV18 - - CASSPGVRNQPQHF TGTGCCAGCTCACCGGGGGTACGCAATCAGCCCCAGCATTTT
TRBJ2-1 TRBV9 - TRBD2 CASSPGTSGIYNEQFF TGTGCCAGCAGCCCTGGGACTAGCGGGATCTACAATGAGCAGTTCTTC
TRBJ2-7 TRBV5-1 once - CASSLERDFGEQYF TGCGCCAGCAGCTTGGAGAGGGATTTTGGCGAGCAGTACTTC
TRBJ1-6 TRBV23-1 - - CASIQQGDSYNSPLHF TGCGCCAGCATCCAACAGGGAGACTCCTATAATTCACCCCTCCACTTT
TRBJ1-2 TRBV28 - TRBD1 CASITRGRENGYTF TGTGCCAGCATCACCAGGGGGAGGGAAAATGGCTACACCTTC
TRBJ1-2 TRBV5-1 - - CASSTQGTNYGYTF TGCGCCAGCAGCACACAGGGTACTAACTATGGCTACACCTTC
TRBJ2-2 TRBV11-2 - - CASSLDTRSGELFF TGTGCCAGCAGCTTAGATACACGTTCCGGGGAGCTGTTTTTT
TRBJ1-2 TRBV29-1 - - CSVGEYEDYGYTF TGCAGCGTTGGGGAATACGAGGACTATGGCTACACCTTC
TRBJ1-3 TRBV4-2 - - CASSQGGTGSSGNTIYF TGTGCCAGCAGCCAAGGGGGGACCGGTAGCTCTGGAAACACCATATATTTT
TRBJ1-6 TRBV25-1 - - CASCAGSYNSPLHF TGTGCCAGCTGCGCGGGCTCCTATAATTCACCCCTCCACTTT
TRBJ2-7 TRBV28 - TRBD1 CASSLPTRTGWAYEQYF TGTGCCAGCAGTTTGCCCACCCGGACAGGGTGGGCCTACGAGCAGTACTTC
TRBJ2-5 TRBV6-1 - - CASTGAGPVQETQYF TGTGCCAGCACTGGGGCAGGGCCGGTCCAAGAGACCCAGTACTTC
TRBJ1-1 TRBV7-9 - TRBD1 CASSSFRTGGLRNTEAFF TGTGCCAGCAGCTCTTTCCGGACAGGGGGGTTGAGGAACACTGAAGCTTTCTTT
TRBJ1-5 TRBV28 once TRBD1 CASIPQGNQPQHF TGTGCCAGCATCCCACAGGGGAATCAGCCCCAGCATTTT
TRBJ1-2 TRBV6-5 - - CASSQLGESGYTF TGTGCCAGCAGCCAATTGGGGGAAAGTGGCTACACCTTC
TRBJ2-7 TRBV28 - - CASSLSPGRGVKEQYF TGTGCCAGCAGTTTATCCCCCGGCAGGGGAGTAAAAGAGCAGTACTTC
TRBJ2-7 TRBV4-1 - - CASSQDRTYEQYF TGCGCCAGCAGCCAGGACCGGACCTACGAGCAGTACTTC
TRBJ2-2 TRBV7-6 - TRBD2 CASSLTSGDTGELFF TGTGCCAGCAGCTTGACTAGCGGGGATACCGGGGAGCTGTTTTTT
TRBJ2-2 TRBV7-2 - - CASSTLVAGELFF TGTGCCAGCAGCACCCTCGTGGCTGGGGAGCTGTTTTTT
TRBJ2-1 TRBV7-3 - TRBD1 CASSPYIGQGYNEQFF TGTGCCAGCAGCCCCTATATTGGACAGGGTTACAATGAGCAGTTCTTC
TRBJ2-7 TRBV6-1 - - CASSPPAYEQYF TGTGCCAGCAGTCCCCCCGCCTACGAGCAGTACTTC
TRBJ1-3 TRBV2 few - CASTRGYTIYF TGTGCCAGCACCAGGGGATACACCATATATTTT
TRBJ1-6 TRBV27 - - CASSLGTFNLPSPLHF TGTGCCAGCAGCCTCGGGACTTTTAATTTACCCTCACCCCTCCACTTT
TRBJ2-5 TRBV27 - TRBD1 CASSPLDRGLVRTQYF TGTGCCAGCAGTCCGTTGGACAGGGGGTTGGTTCGGACCCAGTACTTC
TRBJ1-5 TRBV7-6 - - CASSGTENQPQHF TGTGCCAGCAGTGGGACGGAGAATCAGCCCCAGCATTTT
TRBJ2-1 TRBV7-6 - TRBD2 CASSLPREGRSYNEQFF TGTGCCAGCAGCTTACCGCGGGAGGGCAGATCCTACAATGAGCAGTTCTTC
TRBJ2-7 TRBV10-3 - TRBD1 CAISGGVGQGKSEQYF TGTGCCATCAGTGGGGGGGTCGGACAGGGAAAATCGGAGCAGTACTTC
TRBJ1-2 TRBV11-2 - - CASSFRTSYGYTF TGTGCCAGCAGCTTCCGGACATCCTATGGCTACACCTTC
TRBJ2-3 TRBV6-1 - TRBD1 CASRRGTGRYF TGTGCCAGCAGGAGGGGGACAGGGCGCTATTTT
TRBJ1-5 TRBV10-1 - - CASSTDNQPQHF TGCGCCAGCAGTACAGACAATCAGCCCCAGCATTTT